Shown below are 17 T cell receptor beta chains from a single sample sequenced in a study of blood T cell repertoires in COVID-19. The data were produced by immunoSEQ multiplex PCR, yet TCRdb's version contains in-frame clones alone and is incomplete. The table records roughly 200,000 clones, less than 90% of them present only once. Sample: PBMCs or T cells enriched from blood (not recorded which). The receptor set was obtained from a woman in her thirties who had been exposed to COVID-19.

The rearrangement links TRBV15 to TRBJ1-1; D is uncertain. Germline CDR1 LNHNV, CDR2 YYDKDF (reference sequence). Between the trimmed V and J ends, which lost 3 bases and 8 bases, there was a span of 10 bases. This CDR3 is 12 amino acids long. CDR3 nucleotide sequence: TGTGCCACCAGCAGGCGTCAGAGGGAAGCTTTCTTT. Its protein is CATSRRQREAFF.

The genes are TRBV18 and TRBJ2-5; 10 nucleotides agree with TRBD2. The germline gives CDR1 KGHSH, CDR2 LQKENI. J lost 2 bases, V lost 5 bases, and 8 bases had no gene match. This CDR3 spans 16 amino acids. The CDR3 protein is CASSSVDSGGQETQYF. For the CDR3, the DNA is TGTGCCAGCTCATCAGTAGATAGCGGGGGGCAAGAGACCCAGTACTTC.

The chain carries TRBV3-1 (or the pseudogene TRBV3-2) and TRBJ1-1, with D tentatively TRBD1 (6 bases). With 1 base removed from V and 9 bases from J, the gap between germline ends came to 15 bases. In germline, CDR1 is LGHDT, CDR2 YNNKEL (reference sequence). CDR3 length: 14 residues. The CDR3: CASSQGAGALKAFF. CDR3 nucleotides: TGTGCCAGCAGCCAAGGGGCAGGGGCGTTAAAAGCTTTCTTT.

The chain links TRBV4-2 to TRBJ2-5; 9 bases are shared with TRBD2. The CDR3 sequence is 15 residues long. V lost 1 base to trimming and J lost 3 bases; unmatched junction nucleotides: 3. The V gene's germline CDR1 is LGHNA and CDR2 YNFKEQ. CDR3 nucleotide sequence: TGTGCCAGCAGCCAAGTCCCTAGCGGGGAAGAGACCCAGTACTTC. Its translation is CASSQVPSGEETQYF.

The chain is built from TRBV4-1 and TRBJ1-5, with TRBD1 as a possible D gene (6 bases). V gave up 1 base and J gave up 4 bases, with 8 bases separating them. The CDR3 totals 14 residues. Germline V gene data show CDR1 as MGHRA and CDR2 as YSYEKL. CDR3 in amino acids: CASSQAGTNQPQHF. The CDR3 DNA reads TGCGCCAGCAGCCAAGCCGGGACAAATCAGCCCCAGCATTTT.

This chain joins TRBV15 and TRBJ1-5, with TRBD1 identical over 8 bases. V lost 0 bases and J lost 3; bases outside the gene matches: 7. The CDR3 consists of 17 residues. Germline V gene data show CDR1 as LNHNV and CDR2 as YYDKDF (reference sequence). CDR3 in DNA: TGTGCCACCAGCAGAGATAGGGGGACAGGCTACAATCAGCCCCAGCATTTT. Translated: CATSRDRGTGYNQPQHF.

J is TRBJ1-6 and V is TRBV30; D call uncertain. CDR1 is GTSNPN and CDR2 is SVGIG in the germline V gene (reference sequence). CDR3 length: 12 residues. The V end was cut by 8 bases, the J end by 5 bases, with 10 bases between. The DNA of the CDR3 is TGTGCCCTGGAGGTGAATAATTCACCCCTCCACTTT. It encodes CALEVNNSPLHF.

The V and J genes are TRBV5-6 and TRBJ1-1, with D perhaps matching TRBD1 (5 bases). This CDR3 is built from 15 residues. Trimming pared 0 bases from V and 0 bases from J, leaving 9 bases between. Germline CDR1 and CDR2: SGHDT and YYEEEE. The chain's CDR3 is CASSLEQGMNTEAFF. CDR3 sequence (DNA): TGTGCCAGCAGCTTGGAGCAGGGAATGAACACTGAAGCTTTCTTT.

This clone appeared a few times. This same CDR3 is encoded by further DNA sequences in the sample. This chain links TRBV29-1 with TRBJ1-2; 7 bases fit TRBD1. CDR3 length: 11 residues. Germline V gene sequence: CDR1 SQVTM, CDR2 ANQGSEA. J lost 7 bases, V lost 2 bases, and 1 base had no gene match. The CDR3: CSVEQGGGYTF. The CDR3 DNA reads as TGCAGCGTTGAACAGGGGGGTGGCTACACCTTC.

This chain connects TRBV6-5 to TRBJ1-2, with no clear D. The V gene's germline CDR1 is MNHEY and CDR2 SVGAGI. V was trimmed by 0 bases and J by 6 bases, leaving 8 bases between them. The CDR3 is 13 amino acids. CDR3: CASSYSKQHGYTF. DNA of the CDR3: TGTGCCAGCAGTTACTCGAAACAACATGGCTACACCTTC.

V gene TRBV3-1 (or the pseudogene TRBV3-2) combines with J gene TRBJ2-2; 10 bases match TRBD2. The V segment lost 3 bases and the J segment 4 bases; nucleotides outside the gene matches: 5. CDR1 is LGHDT, CDR2 YNNKEL, per germline (reference sequence). The CDR3 length is 16 residues. CDR3 in DNA: TGTGCCAGCAGCCACTTAGCGGGGGGACTCACCGGGGAGCTGTTTTTT. Its protein product is CASSHLAGGLTGELFF.

The gene calls are TRBV7-8 and TRBJ1-6; 9 bases fit TRBD1. Germline V gives CDR1 SGHVS, CDR2 FQNEAQ. The CDR3 covers 16 residues. V lost 5 bases to trimming and J lost 8 bases; unmatched junction nucleotides: 10. CDR3 sequence: CASSRTTGQGDSPLHF. The CDR3 bases are TGTGCCAGCAGCCGTACCACGGGACAGGGTGATTCACCCCTCCACTTT.

The chain recombines TRBV4-3 with TRBJ2-7; 11 bases map to TRBD1. The CDR3 is 17 residues long. The V gene's germline CDR1 is LGHNA and CDR2 YSLEER. V lost 4 bases to trimming and J lost 5 bases; unmatched junction nucleotides: 13. The CDR3 is CASSLFLPGQGAHEQYF. The CDR3 DNA sequence: TGCGCCAGCAGCCTCTTCCTACCTGGACAGGGGGCACACGAGCAGTACTTC.

This sequence joins TRBV5-1 and TRBJ2-6; maybe TRBD1 (5 bases). Germline CDR1 is SGHRS and CDR2 is YFSETQ. The CDR3 is made up of 18 amino acids. V shed 2 bases and J shed 0 bases, with 15 bases lying between them. The DNA for the CDR3 is TGCGCCAGCAGCTTCACAGGAACAATCCGCTCTGGGGCCAACGTCCTGACTTTC. It codes for CASSFTGTIRSGANVLTF.

This clone showed up just once. The chain combines TRBV6-2 or TRBV6-3 with TRBJ2-3; the D is unclear. Germline assignment: CDR1 MNHEY and CDR2 SVGEGT. This CDR3 spans 16 amino acids. V lost 3 bases and J 2 bases, leaving 15 bases between the germline ends. In DNA form, the CDR3 reads TGTGCCAGCAGTTATGGTATAGAGGTTGACACAGATACGCAGTATTTT. This translates into CASSYGIEVDTDTQYF.

On this clone: Additional DNA sequences in this sample encode the identical CDR3. The V gene is TRBV11-3, the J gene TRBJ2-5; D call uncertain. This CDR3 is built from 13 residues. Germline CDR1 SGHNT, CDR2 YENEEA. Trimming stripped 0 bases from V and 3 bases from J, with 5 bases between. CDR3 sequence: CASSLEGEETQYF. The CDR3 DNA reads as TGTGCCAGCAGCTTAGAGGGCGAAGAGACCCAGTACTTC.

The V gene is TRBV2, the J gene TRBJ2-1, with 11 bases that match TRBD2. This CDR3 has 13 residues. Germline V lookup: CDR1 SNHLY, CDR2 FYNNEI. The junction had 4 bases not matched to a gene; V was cut back by 7 bases and J by 8 bases. The CDR3 sequence is CASNSGGAHEQFF. As DNA, the CDR3 is TGTGCCAGCAATAGCGGGGGGGCCCATGAGCAGTTCTTC.